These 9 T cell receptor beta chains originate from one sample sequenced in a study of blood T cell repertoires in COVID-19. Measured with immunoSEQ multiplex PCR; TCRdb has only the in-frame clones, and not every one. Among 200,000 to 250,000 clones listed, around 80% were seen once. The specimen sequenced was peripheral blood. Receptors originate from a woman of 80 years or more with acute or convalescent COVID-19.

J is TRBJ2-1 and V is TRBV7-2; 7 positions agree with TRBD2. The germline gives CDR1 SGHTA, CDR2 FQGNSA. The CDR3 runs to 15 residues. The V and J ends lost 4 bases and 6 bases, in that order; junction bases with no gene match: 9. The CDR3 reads CASSSAGLDGNEQFF. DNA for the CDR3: TGTGCCAGCAGCTCAGCGGGGCTAGATGGCAATGAGCAGTTCTTC. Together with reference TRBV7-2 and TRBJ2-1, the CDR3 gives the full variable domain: GAGVSQSPSNKVTEKGKDVELRCDPISGHTALYWYRQSLGQGLEFLIYFQGNSAPDKSGLPSDRFSAERTGGSVSTLTIQRTQQEDSAVYLCASSSAGLDGNEQFFGPGTRLTVL.

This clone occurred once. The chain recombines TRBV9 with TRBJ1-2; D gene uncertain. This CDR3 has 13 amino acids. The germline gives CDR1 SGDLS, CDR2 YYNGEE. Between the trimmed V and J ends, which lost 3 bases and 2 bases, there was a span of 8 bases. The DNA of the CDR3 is TGTGCCAGCAGCGACAGCAGGAACTATGGCTACACCTTC. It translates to CASSDSRNYGYTF.

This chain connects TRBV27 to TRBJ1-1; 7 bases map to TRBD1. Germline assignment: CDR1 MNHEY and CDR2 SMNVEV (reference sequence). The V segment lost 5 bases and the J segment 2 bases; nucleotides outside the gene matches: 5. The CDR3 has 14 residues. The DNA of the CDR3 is TGTGCCAGCAGTCCGTGGGACAGAAACACTGAAGCTTTCTTT. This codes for CASSPWDRNTEAFF.

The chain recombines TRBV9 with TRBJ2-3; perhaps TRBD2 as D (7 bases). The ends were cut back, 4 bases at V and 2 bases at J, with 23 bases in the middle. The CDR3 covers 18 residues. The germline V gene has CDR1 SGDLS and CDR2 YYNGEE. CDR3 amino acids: CASSPRGGAGTVTDTQYF. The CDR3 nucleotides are TGTGCCAGCAGCCCTAGAGGGGGGGCGGGGACGGTCACAGATACGCAGTATTTT.

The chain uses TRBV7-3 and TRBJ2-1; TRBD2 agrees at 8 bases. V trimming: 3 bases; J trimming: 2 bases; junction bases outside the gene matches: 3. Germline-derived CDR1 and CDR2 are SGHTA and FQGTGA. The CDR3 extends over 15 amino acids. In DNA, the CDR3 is TGTGCCAGCAGCTTTAGGCGGGGGGCCTACAATGAGCAGTTCTTC. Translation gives CASSFRRGAYNEQFF.

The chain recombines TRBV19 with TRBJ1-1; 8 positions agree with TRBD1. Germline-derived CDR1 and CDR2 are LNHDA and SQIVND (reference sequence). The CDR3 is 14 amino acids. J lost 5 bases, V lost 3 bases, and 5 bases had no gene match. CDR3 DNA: TGTGCCAGTAGTATTCGGGGACAGGAAACTGAAGCTTTCTTT. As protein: CASSIRGQETEAFF.

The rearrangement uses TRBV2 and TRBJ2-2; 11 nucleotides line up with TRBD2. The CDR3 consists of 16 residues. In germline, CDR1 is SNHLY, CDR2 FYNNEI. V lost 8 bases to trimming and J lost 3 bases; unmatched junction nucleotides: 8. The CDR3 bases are TGTGCCAGCGGAAAACTAGCGGGAGCGGACACCGGGGAGCTGTTTTTT. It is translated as CASGKLAGADTGELFF. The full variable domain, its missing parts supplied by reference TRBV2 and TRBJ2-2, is EPEVTQTPSHQVTQMGQEVILRCVPISNHLYFYWYRQILGQKVEFLVSFYNNEISEKSEIFDDQFSVERPDGSNFTLKIRSTKLEDSAMYFCASGKLAGADTGELFFGEGSRLTVL.

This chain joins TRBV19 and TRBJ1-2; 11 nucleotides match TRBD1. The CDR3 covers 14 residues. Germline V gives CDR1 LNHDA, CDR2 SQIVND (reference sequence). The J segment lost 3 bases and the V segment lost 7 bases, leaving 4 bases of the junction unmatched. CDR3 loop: CASTRTGGDYGYTF. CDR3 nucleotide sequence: TGTGCCAGTACTCGGACAGGGGGCGACTATGGCTACACCTTC.

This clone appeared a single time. In nucleotides, the CDR3 is TGTGCCAGCAGCCCGCGACAGGGCAAAGCTTTCTTT. Protein product: CASSPRQGKAFF. J is TRBJ1-1 and V is TRBV28, with 7 bases aligning to TRBD1. The J segment lost 9 bases and the V segment lost 6 bases, leaving 7 bases of the junction unmatched. Germline values: CDR1 MDHEN, CDR2 SYDVKM. This CDR3 comprises 12 residues.